The clone carrying this T cell receptor beta chain came up a few times. The V end was cut by 0 bases, the J end by 6 bases, with 6 bases between. Per the germline V gene, CDR1 is SEHNR and CDR2 is FQNEAQ (reference sequence). The CDR3 extends over 13 amino acids. This record belongs to a study of OX40 agonist ivuxolimab in advanced cancers. Turning to the study itself: Patients were 82.7% male with ages about 23 to 79, mean about 65.

Assay used: immunoSEQ multiplex PCR; TCRdb lists only in-frame clones, some missing. Of 60,000 to 80,000 clones in the sample, 80% to 90% were seen once. This specimen consisted of CD4+ or CD8+ T cells sorted from blood, obtained in a trial of the OX40 agonist ivuxolimab. The chain uses TRBV7-9 and TRBJ1-5; a weak D match, TRBD1 (6 bases). The sequence derives from an adult with an advanced solid tumor such as melanoma, head and neck, liver or kidney cancer. The CDR3 sequence: CASSLARGQPQHF. In DNA, the CDR3 is TGTGCCAGCAGCTTAGCCAGGGGTCAGCCCCAGCATTTT.